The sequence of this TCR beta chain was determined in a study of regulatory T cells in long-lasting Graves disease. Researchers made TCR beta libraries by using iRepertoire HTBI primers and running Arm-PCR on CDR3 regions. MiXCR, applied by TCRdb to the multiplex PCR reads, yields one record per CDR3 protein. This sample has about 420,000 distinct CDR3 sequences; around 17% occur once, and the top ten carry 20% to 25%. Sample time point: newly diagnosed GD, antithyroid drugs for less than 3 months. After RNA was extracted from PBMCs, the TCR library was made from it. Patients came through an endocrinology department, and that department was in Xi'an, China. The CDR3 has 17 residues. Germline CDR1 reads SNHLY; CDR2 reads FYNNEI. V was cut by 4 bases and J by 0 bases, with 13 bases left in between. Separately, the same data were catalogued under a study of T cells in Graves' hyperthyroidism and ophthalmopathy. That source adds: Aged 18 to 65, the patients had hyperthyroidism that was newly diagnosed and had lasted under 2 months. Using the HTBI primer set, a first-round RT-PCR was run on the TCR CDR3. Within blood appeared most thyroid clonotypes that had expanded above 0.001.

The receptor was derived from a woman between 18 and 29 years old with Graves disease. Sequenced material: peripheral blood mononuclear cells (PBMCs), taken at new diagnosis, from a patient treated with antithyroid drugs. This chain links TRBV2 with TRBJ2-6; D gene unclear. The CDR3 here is CASSASRLGSGANVLTF. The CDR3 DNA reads TGTGCCAGCAGTGCGTCCAGGCTCGGCTCTGGGGCCAACGTCCTGACTTTC.